This record covers a single T cell receptor beta chain. This entry is derived from a study of blood T cell repertoires in COVID-19. Study details: Whether acute or convalescent, the COVID-19 samples came from the United States, Italy and Spain. PBMCs, B-cell-depleted T cells, or T cells provided the cDNA or gDNA that made up the material.

A Seattle source enrolled patients during active infection and followed them longitudinally. J gave up 0 bases and V 2 bases, and 1 base lay outside the gene matches. The CDR3 is 15 amino acids. CDR1 is SGHAT, CDR2 FQNNGV, per germline. Under the authors' procedure: Reference gene primer amplification gave nucleated cell count estimates. Clones were read by immunoSEQ multiplex PCR, and TCRdb kept only the in-frame ones, dropping some. Clone size and the V and J calls come from that table; the DNA yielded D and trimming. Among 250,000 to 400,000 clones listed, 85% to 90% were seen once. The chain combines TRBV11-2 with TRBJ2-1; 7 nucleotides agree with TRBD1. The sequencing sample was made of peripheral blood. The sequence came from a woman aged 30 to 39 with COVID-19, enrolled during active disease. The CDR3 coding sequence is TGTGCCAGCAGCTTAAACAGGGGCTCCTACAATGAGCAGTTCTTC. It translates to CASSLNRGSYNEQFF.